Listed below are T cell receptor beta chains from one sample, sequenced in a study of blood T cell repertoires in COVID-19. The data were produced by immunoSEQ multiplex PCR, yet TCRdb's version contains in-frame clones alone and is incomplete. Among roughly 250,000 clones listed, around 85% were seen once. Sequences were obtained from PBMCs or T cells enriched from blood (not recorded which). Source of these receptors: a woman aged 25 to 39 who had recovered from COVID-19. Each CDR3 is given with its conserved first and last residue. Fields, in order: CDR3 length, D gene, clone size, V gene, J gene, CDR3 protein, CDR3 DNA. D genes are given only for firm matches. Expanded clones are given a class, and other clones once, few, many or no size at all.

14	-	-	TRBV18	TRBJ2-7	CASSPGRGSYEQYF	TGTGCCAGCTCACCAGGCAGGGGATCCTACGAGCAGTACTTC
16	-	-	TRBV18	TRBJ2-7	CASSPLAGSGVGEQYF	TGTGCCAGCTCACCACTTGCGGGGTCGGGAGTGGGCGAGCAGTACTTC
17	TRBD2	-	TRBV19	TRBJ2-3	CASSFGGSGVRSDTQYF	TGTGCCAGTAGTTTCGGAGGTAGCGGGGTTCGTTCAGATACGCAGTATTTT
13	-	few	TRBV29-1	TRBJ1-1	CSARRSGNTEAFF	TGCAGCGCCCGCCGCAGCGGGAACACTGAAGCTTTCTTT
15	-	few	TRBV5-1	TRBJ1-6	CASSLLQGPEAPLHF	TGCGCCAGCAGCTTGTTACAGGGACCTGAGGCACCCCTCCACTTT
16	-	many	TRBV2	TRBJ1-1	CASSDPRGSLGTEAFF	TGTGCCAGCAGCGACCCCCGGGGGTCCCTGGGGACTGAAGCTTTCTTT
15	TRBD2	-	TRBV4-1	TRBJ2-5	CASSQVHGRRETQYF	TGCGCCAGCAGCCAAGTCCACGGGAGGAGAGAGACCCAGTACTTC
17	-	-	TRBV7-8	TRBJ2-3	CASSLREWVASTDTQYF	TGTGCCAGCAGCTTACGGGAATGGGTTGCGAGCACAGATACGCAGTATTTT
14	TRBD1	-	TRBV6-5	TRBJ2-7	CASSPQGASYEQYF	TGTGCCAGCAGTCCTCAGGGGGCCTCCTACGAGCAGTACTTC
14	TRBD2	-	TRBV3-1/TRBV3-2	TRBJ2-1	CASSQDGGVAEQFF	TGTGCCAGCAGCCAAGATGGGGGGGTGGCTGAGCAGTTCTTC
14	-	-	TRBV28	TRBJ2-2	CASSLYPNTGELFF	TGTGCCAGCAGTCTTTATCCGAACACCGGGGAGCTGTTTTTT
14	-	-	TRBV3-1/TRBV3-2	TRBJ1-5	CASSQGLGNQPQHF	TGTGCCAGCAGCCAAGGCCTCGGTAATCAGCCCCAGCATTTT
14	TRBD2	once	TRBV5-1	TRBJ2-7	CASSLSGSPNEQYF	TGCGCCAGCAGCTTAAGCGGGAGTCCCAACGAGCAGTACTTC
16	-	once	TRBV9	TRBJ1-1	CASSATPGGVNTEAFF	TGTGCCAGCAGCGCCACCCCTGGGGGCGTGAACACTGAAGCTTTCTTT
12	-	-	TRBV10-1	TRBJ1-1	CASSETGTFAFF	TGCGCCAGCAGTGAGACCGGGACTTTCGCTTTCTTT
15	-	-	TRBV9	TRBJ2-2	CASSATAGSIGELFF	TGTGCCAGCAGCGCCACAGCCGGCTCGATCGGGGAGCTGTTTTTT